The source of this T cell receptor (beta chain) is a study of tumor-infiltrating lymphocytes in localized non-small cell lung cancer. Across the whole study: The cohort mixed smokers and never-smokers, several histologies, and some post-neoadjuvant-chemotherapy samples. Tumor tissue and non-adjacent uninvolved lung came from each patient. Study-wide points: Not all patients were TCR sequenced, owing to tissue quantity.

Germline V gives CDR1 SGHTA, CDR2 FQGTGA. V gave up 7 bases and J gave up 9 bases; unmatched junction bases: 11. The CDR3 runs 14 residues. On this clone itself: Its antigen is not known.

Repertoires were generated with immunoSEQ multiplex PCR, while TCRdb's copy carries only in-frame clones and drops some. The table shows about 7,100 clones, with 70% to 80% occurring only once. The source is a human donor with non-small cell lung cancer. The chain carries TRBV7-3 and TRBJ1-2; TRBD1 agrees at 10 bases. Input material: uninvolved lung tissue not adjacent to the tumor. For the CDR3, the DNA is TGTGCCAGCACCACCGGGACAGGGGAGTTTCGCTACACCTTC. This gives the protein CASTTGTGEFRYTF. The variable domain in full, completed from reference TRBV7-3 and TRBJ1-2, reads GAGVSQTPSNKVTEKGKYVELRCDPISGHTALYWYRQSLGQGPEFLIYFQGTGAADDSGLPNDRFFAVRPEGSVSTLKIQRTERGDSAVYLCASTTGTGEFRYTFGSGTRLTVV.